This TCR beta chain emerged from a study of blood T cell repertoires in COVID-19. CDR3 length: 12 amino acids. Germline V lookup: CDR1 SGHNT, CDR2 YYREEE (reference sequence). J gave up 6 bases and V 3 bases, and 2 bases lay outside the gene matches. Adults between about 18 and 95 years of age took part from 20 to 25 US areas. Either two negative PCRs, clearance, or symptom resolution qualified Cohort 3 donors as recovered. Repertoires were generated with immunoSEQ multiplex PCR, while TCRdb's copy carries only in-frame clones and drops some. The sample records about 320,000 clones, approximately 90% being singletons.

J is TRBJ1-1 and V is TRBV5-4, with 7 positions matching TRBD1. Material: PBMCs or T cells enriched from blood (not recorded which). The TCR comes from a woman aged 25 to 45 who had recovered from COVID-19. CDR3 bases: TGTGCCAGCAGCTCAGGGGGGTCTGAAGCTTTCTTT. Its translation: CASSSGGSEAFF.